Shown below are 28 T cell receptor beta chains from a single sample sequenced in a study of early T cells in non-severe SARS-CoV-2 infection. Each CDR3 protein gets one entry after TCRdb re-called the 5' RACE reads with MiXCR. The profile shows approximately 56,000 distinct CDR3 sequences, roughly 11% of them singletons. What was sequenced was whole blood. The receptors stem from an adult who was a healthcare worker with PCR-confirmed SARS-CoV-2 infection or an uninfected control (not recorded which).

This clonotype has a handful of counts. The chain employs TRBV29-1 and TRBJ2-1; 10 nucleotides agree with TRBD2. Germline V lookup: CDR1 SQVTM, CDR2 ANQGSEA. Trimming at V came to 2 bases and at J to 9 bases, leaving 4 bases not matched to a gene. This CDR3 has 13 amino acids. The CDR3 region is CSVEKRGGGEQFF. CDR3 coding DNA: TGCAGCGTTGAAAAGCGGGGGGGCGGTGAGCAGTTCTTC.

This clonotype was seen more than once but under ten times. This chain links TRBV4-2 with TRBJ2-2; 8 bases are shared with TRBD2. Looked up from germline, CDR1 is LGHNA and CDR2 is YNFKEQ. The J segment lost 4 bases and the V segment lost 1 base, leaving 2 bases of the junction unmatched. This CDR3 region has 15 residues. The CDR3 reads CASSQVGTSTGELFF. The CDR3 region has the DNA TGTGCCAGCAGCCAAGTTGGGACTAGCACCGGGGAGCTGTTTTTT.

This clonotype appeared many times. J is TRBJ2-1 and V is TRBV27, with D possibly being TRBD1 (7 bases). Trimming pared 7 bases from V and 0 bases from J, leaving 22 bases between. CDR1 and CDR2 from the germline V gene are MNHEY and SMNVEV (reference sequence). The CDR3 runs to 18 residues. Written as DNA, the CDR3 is TGTGCCAGCACCAGGGGGGTGCTTTTCTCAAGCTCCTACAATGAGCAGTTCTTC. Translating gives CASTRGVLFSSSYNEQFF.

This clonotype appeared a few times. CDR3 sequence: CSARDGQGGGEKLFF. Written as DNA, the CDR3 is TGCAGTGCTAGAGATGGACAGGGCGGTGGGGAAAAACTGTTTTTT. The chain has TRBV20-1 and TRBJ1-4; TRBD1 matches 8 bases. V shed 0 bases and J 8 bases; nucleotides not matched to a gene: 8. The CDR3 is 15 residues long. Germline V gives CDR1 DFQATT, CDR2 SNEGSKA (reference sequence).

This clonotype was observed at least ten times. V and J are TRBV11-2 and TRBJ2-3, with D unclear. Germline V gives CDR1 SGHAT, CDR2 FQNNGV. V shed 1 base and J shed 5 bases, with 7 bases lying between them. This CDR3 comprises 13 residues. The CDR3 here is CASSLGLVDTQYF. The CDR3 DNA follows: TGTGCCAGCAGCTTAGGGCTAGTAGATACGCAGTATTTT.

The CDR3 nucleotides are TGTGCCAGCAGACGGGACAACTCCTACGAGCAGTACTTC. It codes for CASRRDNSYEQYF. The rearrangement uses TRBV28 and TRBJ2-7, with D possibly matching TRBD1 (6 bases). The V gene lost 6 bases and the J gene lost 0 bases, with 9 bases spanning the gap. Germline-derived CDR1 and CDR2 are MDHEN and SYDVKM. This CDR3 has 13 residues.

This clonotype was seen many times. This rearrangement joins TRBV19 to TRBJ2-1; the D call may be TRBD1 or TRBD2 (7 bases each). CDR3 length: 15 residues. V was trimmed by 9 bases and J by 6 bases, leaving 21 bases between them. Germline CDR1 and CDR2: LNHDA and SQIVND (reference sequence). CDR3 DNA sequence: TGTGCCAGCAAGGCACAGGGGCGCGGGGGCAATGAGCAGTTCTTC. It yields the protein CASKAQGRGGNEQFF.

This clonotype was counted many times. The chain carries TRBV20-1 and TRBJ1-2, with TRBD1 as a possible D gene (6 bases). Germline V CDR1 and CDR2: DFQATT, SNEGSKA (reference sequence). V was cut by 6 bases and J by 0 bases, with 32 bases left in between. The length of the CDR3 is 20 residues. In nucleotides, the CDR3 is TGCAGTGCCACACTCCGGGAAGGGGCTGGTAACTGGGGGCCTAACTATGGCTACACCTTC. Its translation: CSATLREGAGNWGPNYGYTF.

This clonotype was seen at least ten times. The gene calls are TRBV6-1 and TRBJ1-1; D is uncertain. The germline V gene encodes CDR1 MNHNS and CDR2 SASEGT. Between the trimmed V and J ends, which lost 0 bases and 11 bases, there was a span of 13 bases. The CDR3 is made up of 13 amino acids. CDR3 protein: CASSEAIRLYAFF. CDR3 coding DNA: TGTGCCAGCAGTGAAGCGATAAGGTTGTATGCTTTCTTT.

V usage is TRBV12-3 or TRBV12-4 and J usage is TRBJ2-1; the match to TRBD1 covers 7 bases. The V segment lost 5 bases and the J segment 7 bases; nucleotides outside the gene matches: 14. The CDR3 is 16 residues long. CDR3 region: CASSPTAGTAHNEQFF. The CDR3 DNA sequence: TGTGCCAGCAGTCCTACCGCCGGGACAGCCCATAATGAGCAGTTCTTC.

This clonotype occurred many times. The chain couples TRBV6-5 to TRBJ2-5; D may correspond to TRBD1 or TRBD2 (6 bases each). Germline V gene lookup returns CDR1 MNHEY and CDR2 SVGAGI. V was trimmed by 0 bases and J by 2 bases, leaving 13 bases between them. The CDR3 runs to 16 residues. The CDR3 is CASSYSEWGAQETQYF. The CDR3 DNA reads TGTGCCAGCAGTTACTCCGAGTGGGGGGCTCAAGAGACCCAGTACTTC.

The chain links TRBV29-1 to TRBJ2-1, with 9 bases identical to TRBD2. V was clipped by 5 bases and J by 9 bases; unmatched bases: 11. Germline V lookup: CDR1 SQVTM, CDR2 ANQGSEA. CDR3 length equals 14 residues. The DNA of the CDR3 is TGCAGCGTTTGGTTGGGCGGGAGGGCCGGTGAGCAGTTCTTC. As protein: CSVWLGGRAGEQFF.

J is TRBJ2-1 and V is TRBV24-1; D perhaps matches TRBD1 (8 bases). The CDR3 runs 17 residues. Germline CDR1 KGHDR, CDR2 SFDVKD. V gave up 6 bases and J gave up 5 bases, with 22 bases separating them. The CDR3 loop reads CATSRHPAGQVNNEQFF. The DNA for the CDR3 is TGTGCCACCAGTAGGCATCCAGCGGGACAGGTTAACAATGAGCAGTTCTTC.

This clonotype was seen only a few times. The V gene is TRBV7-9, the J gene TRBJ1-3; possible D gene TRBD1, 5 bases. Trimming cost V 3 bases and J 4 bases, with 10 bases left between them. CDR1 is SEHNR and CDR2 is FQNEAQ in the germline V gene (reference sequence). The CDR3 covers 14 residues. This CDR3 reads CASSFGGYGNTIYF. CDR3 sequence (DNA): TGTGCCAGCAGCTTTGGGGGTTACGGAAACACCATATATTTT. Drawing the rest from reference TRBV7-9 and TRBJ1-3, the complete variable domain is DTGVSQNPRHKITKRGQNVTFRCDPISEHNRLYWYRQTLGQGPEFLTYFQNEAQLEKSRLLSDRFSAERPKGSFSTLEIQRTEQGDSAMYLCASSFGGYGNTIYFGEGSWLTVV.

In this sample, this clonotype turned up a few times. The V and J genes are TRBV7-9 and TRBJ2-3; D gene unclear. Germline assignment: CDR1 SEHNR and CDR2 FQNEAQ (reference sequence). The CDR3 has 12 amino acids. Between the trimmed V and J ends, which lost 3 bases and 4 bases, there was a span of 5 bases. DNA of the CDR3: TGTGCCAGCAGCTTGTGGGCAGATACGCAGTATTTT. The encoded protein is CASSLWADTQYF.

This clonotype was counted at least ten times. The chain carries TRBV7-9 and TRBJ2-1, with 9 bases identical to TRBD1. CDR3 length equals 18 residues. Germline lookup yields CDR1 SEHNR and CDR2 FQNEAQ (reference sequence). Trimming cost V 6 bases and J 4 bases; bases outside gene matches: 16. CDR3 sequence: CASRDRDRARVPYNEQFF. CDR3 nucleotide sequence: TGTGCCAGCAGGGACCGGGACAGGGCTAGGGTCCCTTACAATGAGCAGTTCTTC.

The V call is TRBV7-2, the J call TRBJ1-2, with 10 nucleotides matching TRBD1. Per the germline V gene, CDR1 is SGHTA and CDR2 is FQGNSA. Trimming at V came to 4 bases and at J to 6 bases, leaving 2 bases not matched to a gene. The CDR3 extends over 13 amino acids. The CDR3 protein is CASSYGTGDGYTF. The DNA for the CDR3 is TGTGCCAGCAGCTATGGGACAGGGGATGGCTACACCTTC.

This CDR3 reads CAYRDSQNSPLHF. The CDR3 nucleotides are TGTGCGTACCGGGACAGTCAGAATTCACCCCTCCACTTT. J is TRBJ1-6 and V is TRBV7-6, with 7 bases that match TRBD1. This CDR3 comprises 13 residues. The germline gives CDR1 SGHVS, CDR2 FNYEAQ.

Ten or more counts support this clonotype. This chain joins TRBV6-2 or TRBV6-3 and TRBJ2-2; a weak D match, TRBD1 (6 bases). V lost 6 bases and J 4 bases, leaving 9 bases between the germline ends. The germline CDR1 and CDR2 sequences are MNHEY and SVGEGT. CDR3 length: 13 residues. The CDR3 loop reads CASRTGITGELFF. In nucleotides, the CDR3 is TGTGCCAGCAGAACAGGGATCACCGGGGAGCTGTTTTTT.

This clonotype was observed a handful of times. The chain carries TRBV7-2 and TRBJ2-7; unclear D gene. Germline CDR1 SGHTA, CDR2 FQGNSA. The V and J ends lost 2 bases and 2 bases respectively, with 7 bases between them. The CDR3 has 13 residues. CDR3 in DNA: TGTGCCAGCAGCTTACCGTCGGCCTACGAGCAGTACTTC. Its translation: CASSLPSAYEQYF.

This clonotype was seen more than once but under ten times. CDR3 protein: CASSFSDRQTQYF. In DNA, the CDR3 is TGTGCCAGCAGCTTCTCGGACAGGCAGACCCAGTACTTC. The chain carries TRBV7-2 and TRBJ2-5, with 7 bases identical to TRBD1. The CDR3 extends over 13 amino acids. Germline V gene data show CDR1 as SGHTA and CDR2 as FQGNSA. V shed 3 bases and J 6 bases; nucleotides not matched to a gene: 4.

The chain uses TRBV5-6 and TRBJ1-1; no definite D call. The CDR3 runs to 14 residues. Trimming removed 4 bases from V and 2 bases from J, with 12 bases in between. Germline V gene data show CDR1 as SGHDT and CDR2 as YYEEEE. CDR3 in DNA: TGTGCCAGCAGCAGAAGACTGGACAACACTGAAGCTTTCTTT. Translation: CASSRRLDNTEAFF. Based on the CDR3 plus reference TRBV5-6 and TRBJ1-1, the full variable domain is DAGVTQSPTHLIKTRGQQVTLRCSPKSGHDTVSWYQQALGQGPQFIFQYYEEEERQRGNFPDRFSGHQFPNYSSELNVNALLLGDSALYLCASSRRLDNTEAFFGQGTRLTVV.

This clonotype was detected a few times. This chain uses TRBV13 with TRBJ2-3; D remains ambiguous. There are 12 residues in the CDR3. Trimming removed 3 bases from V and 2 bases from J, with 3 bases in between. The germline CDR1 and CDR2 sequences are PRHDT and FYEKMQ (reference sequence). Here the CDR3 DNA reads TGTGCCAGCAGCTTCGACACAGATACGCAGTATTTT. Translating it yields CASSFDTDTQYF.

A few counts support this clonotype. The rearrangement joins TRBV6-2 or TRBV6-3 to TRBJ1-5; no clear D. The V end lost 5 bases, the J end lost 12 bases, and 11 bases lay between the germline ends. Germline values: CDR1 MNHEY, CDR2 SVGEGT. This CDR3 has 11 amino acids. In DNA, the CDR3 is TGTGCCAGCAGTGAAAGGAGTGACCAGCATTTT. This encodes CASSERSDQHF.

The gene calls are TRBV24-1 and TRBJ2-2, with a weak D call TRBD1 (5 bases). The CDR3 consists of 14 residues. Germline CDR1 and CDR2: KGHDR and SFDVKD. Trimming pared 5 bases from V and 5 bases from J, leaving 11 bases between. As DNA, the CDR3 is TGTGCCACCAGTGCCTTGACAGAAACCGGGGAGCTGTTTTTT. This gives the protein CATSALTETGELFF.

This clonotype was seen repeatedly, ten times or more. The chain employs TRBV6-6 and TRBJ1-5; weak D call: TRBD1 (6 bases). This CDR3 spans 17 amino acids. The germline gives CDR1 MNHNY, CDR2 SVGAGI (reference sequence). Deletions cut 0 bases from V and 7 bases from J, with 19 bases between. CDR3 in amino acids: CASSYSGDKSHRQPQHF. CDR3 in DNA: TGTGCCAGCAGTTACTCAGGGGACAAATCCCACAGGCAGCCCCAGCATTTT.

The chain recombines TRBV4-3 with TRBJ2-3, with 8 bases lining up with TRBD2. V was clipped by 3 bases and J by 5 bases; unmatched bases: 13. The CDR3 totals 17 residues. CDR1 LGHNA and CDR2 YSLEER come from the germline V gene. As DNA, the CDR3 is TGCGCCAGCAGCCACGCTACCCTTAGCGGGGAAGGAGATACGCAGTATTTT. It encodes CASSHATLSGEGDTQYF.

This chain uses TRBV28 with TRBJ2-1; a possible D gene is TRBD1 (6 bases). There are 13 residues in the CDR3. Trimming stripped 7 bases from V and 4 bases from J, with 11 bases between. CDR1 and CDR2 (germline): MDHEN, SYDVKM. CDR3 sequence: CASMPGAYNEQFF. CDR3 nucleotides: TGTGCCAGCATGCCAGGGGCGTACAATGAGCAGTTCTTC.